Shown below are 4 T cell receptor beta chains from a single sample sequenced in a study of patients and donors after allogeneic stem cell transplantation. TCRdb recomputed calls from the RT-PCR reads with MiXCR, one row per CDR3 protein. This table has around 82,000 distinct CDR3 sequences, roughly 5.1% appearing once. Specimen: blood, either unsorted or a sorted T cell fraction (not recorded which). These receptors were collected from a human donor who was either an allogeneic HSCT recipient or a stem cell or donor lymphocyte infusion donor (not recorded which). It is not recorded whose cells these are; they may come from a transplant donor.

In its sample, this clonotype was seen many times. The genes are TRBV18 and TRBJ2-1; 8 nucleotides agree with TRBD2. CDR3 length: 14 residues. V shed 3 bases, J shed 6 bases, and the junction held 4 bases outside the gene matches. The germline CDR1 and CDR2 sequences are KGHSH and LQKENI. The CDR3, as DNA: TGTGCCAGCTCACCGAGGACTAGCCGCAATGAGCAGTTCTTC. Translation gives CASSPRTSRNEQFF.

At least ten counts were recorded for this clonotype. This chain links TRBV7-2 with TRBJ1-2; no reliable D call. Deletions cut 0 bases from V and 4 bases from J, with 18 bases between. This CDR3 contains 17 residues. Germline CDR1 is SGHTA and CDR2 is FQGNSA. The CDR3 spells CASSLALSGLSSYGYTF. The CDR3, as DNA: TGTGCCAGCAGCTTAGCCCTCTCCGGCCTCTCGTCCTATGGCTACACCTTC. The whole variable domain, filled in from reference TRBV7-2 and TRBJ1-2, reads GAGVSQSPSNKVTEKGKDVELRCDPISGHTALYWYRQSLGQGLEFLIYFQGNSAPDKSGLPSDRFSAERTGGSVSTLTIQRTQQEDSAVYLCASSLALSGLSSYGYTFGSGTRLTVV.

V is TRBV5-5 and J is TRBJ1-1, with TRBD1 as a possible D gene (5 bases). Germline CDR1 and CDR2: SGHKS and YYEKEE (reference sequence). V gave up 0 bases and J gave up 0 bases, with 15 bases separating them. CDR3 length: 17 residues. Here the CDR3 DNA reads TGTGCCAGCAGCTTGGTCGGAGGGGTTGGGTTGAACACTGAAGCTTTCTTT. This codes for CASSLVGGVGLNTEAFF.

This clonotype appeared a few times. The CDR3 is CASRPSGTGSYEQYF. The CDR3 DNA follows: TGTGCCAGCAGGCCCTCCGGGACAGGGTCCTACGAGCAGTACTTC. J is TRBJ2-7 and V is TRBV7-9, with 9 bases that match TRBD1. After removal of 6 bases from V and 1 base from J, the junction contained 7 bases not matched to a gene. The CDR3 is 15 amino acids. CDR1 SEHNR and CDR2 FQNEAQ come from the germline V gene (reference sequence).